Shown below are 30 T cell receptor beta chains from a single sample sequenced in a study of patients and donors after allogeneic stem cell transplantation (dated by TCRdb to the early 2020s). Libraries were constructed by RT-PCR. TCRdb lists the instrument as NextSeq 550. Using fastp trimming at Q25 and MiXCR clonotype assembly, TCRdb reanalyzed the public sequencing data and kept in-frame beta chains. CDR3 protein duplicates are merged, each entry listing the most common genes and DNA. The sample table contains some 150,000 distinct CDR3 sequences; only one count was recorded for approximately 40% of them. The ten biggest clones cover around 50% of the sample. The specimen sequenced was blood, either unsorted or a sorted T cell fraction (not recorded which). The receptors were gathered from a human donor who was either an allogeneic HSCT recipient or a stem cell or donor lymphocyte infusion donor (not recorded which). It is not recorded whose cells these are; they may come from a transplant donor.

The genes are TRBV5-1 and TRBJ2-1, with 14 bases fitting TRBD2. The J segment lost 8 bases and the V segment lost 4 bases, leaving 5 bases of the junction unmatched. The CDR3 spans 15 residues. CDR1 and CDR2 (germline): SGHRS, YFSETQ. CDR3 sequence (DNA): TGCGCCAGCAGCCCCACGACTAGCGGGGGGGATGAGCAGTTCTTC. Residues: CASSPTTSGGDEQFF. Full variable domain (outside the CDR3, taken from reference TRBV5-1 and TRBJ2-1): KAGVTQTPRYLIKTRGQQVTLSCSPISGHRSVSWYQQTPGQGLQFLFEYFSETQRNKGNFPGRFSGRQFSNSRSEMNVSTLELGDSALYLCASSPTTSGGDEQFFGPGTRLTVL.

Only a few counts were recorded for this clonotype. The rearrangement joins TRBV9 to TRBJ1-6, with D uncertain. The CDR3 consists of 13 residues. V was shortened by 0 bases and J by 7 bases, with 5 bases between the two germline ends. Germline loops: CDR1 SGDLS, CDR2 YYNGEE. The CDR3 reads CASSVETNSPLHF. The CDR3 DNA is TGTGCCAGCAGCGTAGAGACAAATTCACCCCTCCACTTT. Variable domain in full (rest from reference TRBV9 and TRBJ1-6): DSGVTQTPKHLITATGQRVTLRCSPRSGDLSVYWYQQSLDQGLQFLIQYYNGEERAKGNILERFSAQQFPDLHSELNLSSLELGDSALYFCASSVETNSPLHFGNGTRLTVT.

This clonotype was picked up a small number of times. The V and J genes are TRBV29-1 and TRBJ2-3, with 9 positions matching TRBD1. Losses at the gene ends were 7 bases for V and 0 bases for J; bases not matched to a gene: 2. The CDR3 extends over 13 amino acids. Germline V gives CDR1 SQVTM, CDR2 ANQGSEA. DNA for the CDR3: TGCAGCGATGGACAGGGGAGCACAGATACGCAGTATTTT. Its translation: CSDGQGSTDTQYF.

The rearrangement links TRBV9 to TRBJ2-3; D gene ambiguous. The germline gives CDR1 SGDLS, CDR2 YYNGEE. Trimming pared 0 bases from V and 0 bases from J, leaving 5 bases between. The CDR3 extends over 14 amino acids. The CDR3 protein is CASSVAGSTDTQYF. CDR3 in DNA: TGTGCCAGCAGCGTAGCCGGGAGCACAGATACGCAGTATTTT.

The chain joins TRBV12-3 or TRBV12-4 to TRBJ2-1; TRBD2 is a possible D gene (6 bases). Trimming left V 3 bases short and J 8 bases short, with 17 bases between. The CDR3 covers 15 residues. The CDR3 loop is CASSLGLAGPDEQFF. CDR3 nucleotides: TGTGCCAGCAGTTTGGGCCTGGCGGGGCCGGATGAGCAGTTCTTC.

The chain couples TRBV19 to TRBJ1-1, with D unresolved. Looked up from germline, CDR1 is LNHDA and CDR2 is SQIVND (reference sequence). Between the trimmed V and J ends, which lost 6 bases and 5 bases, there was a span of 13 bases. CDR3 length equals 13 residues. As DNA, the CDR3 is TGTGCCAGTAGGTCGGGGTTAGGGACTGAAGCTTTCTTT. Translating it yields CASRSGLGTEAFF.

The J gene is TRBJ2-3, the V gene TRBV20-1, with a tentative D call TRBD1 (6 bases). Per germline, CDR1 DFQATT and CDR2 SNEGSKA (reference sequence). V lost 6 bases, J lost 2 bases, and 12 bases lay in between. The CDR3 extends over 13 amino acids. CDR3 region: CSARGGPTDTQYF. The CDR3 bases are TGCAGTGCCCGAGGGGGACCCACAGATACGCAGTATTTT.

The gene calls are TRBV28 and TRBJ1-1; a weak D match, TRBD1 (5 bases). There are 16 residues in the CDR3. CDR1 and CDR2 from the germline V gene are MDHEN and SYDVKM. V was trimmed by 2 bases and J by 6 bases, leaving 19 bases between them. This CDR3 reads CASSLLNQGARAEAFF. In DNA form, the CDR3 reads TGTGCCAGCAGTTTACTCAACCAGGGAGCTCGGGCTGAAGCTTTCTTT.

This clonotype has just a few counts. The CDR3 is CASSQDRGMGSTEAFF. The CDR3 DNA reads TGTGCCAGCAGCCAAGATCGGGGGATGGGGAGCACTGAAGCTTTCTTT. V and J are TRBV3-1 and TRBJ1-1, with a tentative D call TRBD1 (5 bases). V lost 0 bases and J lost 4, with 15 bases in between. Germline V gene lookup returns CDR1 LGHDT and CDR2 YNNKEL (reference sequence). CDR3 length: 16 residues.

The chain uses TRBV7-9 and TRBJ2-6; a weak D match, TRBD1 (5 bases). Trimming stripped 5 bases from V and 8 bases from J, with 13 bases between. The CDR3 consists of 14 residues. The V gene's germline CDR1 is SEHNR and CDR2 FQNEAQ (reference sequence). The CDR3 sequence: CASSPGQAPNVLTF. As DNA, the CDR3 is TGTGCCAGCAGCCCTGGACAAGCCCCCAACGTCCTGACTTTC.

The chain links TRBV5-6 to TRBJ1-6, with D unclear. V was clipped by 3 bases and J by 10 bases, with 17 bases between them. This CDR3 comprises 15 residues. The germline V gene has CDR1 SGHDT and CDR2 YYEEEE. The CDR3 bases are TGTGCCAGCAGCTCCCTCCCATCGGCGAGGTCACCCCTCCACTTT. Its protein product is CASSSLPSARSPLHF.

The V call is TRBV12-3 or TRBV12-4, the J call TRBJ1-5; D is uncertain. This CDR3 comprises 14 residues. V was clipped by 6 bases and J by 1 base, with 10 bases between them. CDR3 sequence: CASSSKDSNQPQHF. In nucleotides, the CDR3 is TGTGCCAGCAGCTCAAAAGACAGCAATCAGCCCCAGCATTTT.

The rearrangement joins TRBV2 to TRBJ1-3; weak D call: TRBD1 (5 bases). The CDR3 is 14 amino acids. With 2 bases removed from V and 2 bases from J, the gap between germline ends came to 7 bases. CDR1 is SNHLY and CDR2 is FYNNEI in the germline V gene. This chain's CDR3 is CASSEQGPGNTIYF. The CDR3 DNA reads TGTGCCAGCAGTGAACAGGGTCCTGGAAACACCATATATTTT.

Concerning this clonotype itself: This CDR3 is missing its conserved last phenylalanine or tryptophan, likely due to a read error. The chain uses TRBV29-1 and TRBJ1-5, with 9 nucleotides matching TRBD1. Germline V CDR1 and CDR2: SQVTM, ANQGSEA. This CDR3 contains 14 residues. Germline trimming cut 4 bases from V and 4 bases from J; bases unmatched to any gene: 5. CDR3: CSVGPGTGNQPQHL. The CDR3 nucleotides read TGCAGCGTTGGACCCGGGACAGGGAATCAGCCCCAGCATCTT.

This clonotype was detected a few times. The chain combines TRBV12-3 or TRBV12-4 with TRBJ1-2; 9 bases agree with TRBD1. V was clipped by 6 bases and J by 4 bases; unmatched bases: 9. CDR3 length: 15 amino acids. The CDR3 loop reads CASRTLQGAGYGYTF. CDR3 nucleotide sequence: TGTGCCAGCAGGACATTACAGGGGGCGGGCTATGGCTACACCTTC.

This rearrangement joins TRBV5-1 to TRBJ2-2; 9 positions match TRBD1. This CDR3 has 16 amino acids. Trimming took 3 bases from V and 5 from J; bases not matched to a gene: 8. Germline loops: CDR1 SGHRS, CDR2 YFSETQ. The CDR3 spells CASSYSGTGITGELFF. DNA for the CDR3: TGCGCCAGCAGCTACTCCGGGACAGGGATAACCGGGGAGCTGTTTTTT.

The V gene is TRBV5-5, the J gene TRBJ1-1, with TRBD1 as a possible D gene (5 bases). This CDR3 contains 13 residues. Trimming removed 4 bases from V and 4 bases from J, with 11 bases in between. CDR1 and CDR2 from the germline V gene are SGHKS and YYEKEE (reference sequence). CDR3 sequence: CASSVRTSTEAFF. In DNA form, the CDR3 reads TGTGCCAGCAGCGTACGGACAAGCACTGAAGCTTTCTTT.

J is TRBJ2-5 and V is TRBV7-9, with 8 bases that match TRBD2. J was trimmed by 5 bases and V by 3 bases; bases with no gene match: 8. This CDR3 region has 15 residues. Per germline, CDR1 SEHNR and CDR2 FQNEAQ (reference sequence). CDR3 residues: CASSFQRGRSETQYF. The CDR3 DNA reads as TGTGCCAGCAGCTTCCAGCGGGGGAGGTCGGAGACCCAGTACTTC.

This clonotype was detected only a few times. The V and J genes are TRBV14 and TRBJ1-2; D unclear. Trimming cost V 0 bases and J 4 bases, with 9 bases left between them. The CDR3 contains 14 residues. Germline-derived CDR1 and CDR2 are SGHDN and FVKESK. CDR3 residues: CASSQEGSVYGYTF. As DNA, the CDR3 is TGTGCCAGCAGCCAAGAAGGATCTGTCTATGGCTACACCTTC.

This clonotype turned up a few times. The V gene is TRBV11-2, the J gene TRBJ1-1; D may be TRBD1 (6 bases). The germline V gene has CDR1 SGHAT and CDR2 FQNNGV. This CDR3 has 16 amino acids. V was shortened by 0 bases and J by 5 bases, with 16 bases between the two germline ends. The CDR3 bases are TGTGCCAGCAGCTTAGATAGAATAGGGGGTAGGACTGAAGCTTTCTTT. This sequence encodes CASSLDRIGGRTEAFF.

The V and J genes are TRBV12-3 or TRBV12-4 and TRBJ2-3; 8 bases agree with TRBD1. This CDR3 is built from 17 residues. V lost 5 bases to trimming and J lost 10 bases; unmatched junction nucleotides: 20. The CDR3 DNA reads TGTGCCAGCAGTCGAGACGACAGGGGCGCCCCGGGTGACGCGCAGTATTTT. Translating it yields CASSRDDRGAPGDAQYF.

This clonotype has more than one count but fewer than ten. The chain combines TRBV6-5 with TRBJ1-5; 7 bases line up with TRBD1. CDR1 MNHEY and CDR2 SVGAGI come from the germline V gene. The CDR3 is made up of 13 amino acids. After removal of 7 bases from V and 3 bases from J, the junction contained 3 bases not matched to a gene. The CDR3 reads CASTGGFNQPQHF. DNA of the CDR3: TGTGCCAGCACAGGGGGATTCAATCAGCCCCAGCATTTT.

This clonotype was seen only a few times. The chain recombines TRBV28 with TRBJ1-5; 11 bases map to TRBD1. V shed 1 base, J shed 0 bases, and the junction held 5 bases outside the gene matches. The germline CDR1 and CDR2 sequences are MDHEN and SYDVKM. This CDR3 region has 18 residues. The CDR3 protein is CASSLYGTGGYSNQPQHF. The CDR3 region has the DNA TGTGCCAGCAGTTTATACGGGACAGGGGGGTATAGCAATCAGCCCCAGCATTTT.

In its sample, this clonotype was seen once. V and J are TRBV12-3 or TRBV12-4 and TRBJ2-5; TRBD2 agrees at 13 bases. V was clipped by 4 bases and J by 0 bases; unmatched bases: 5. There are 17 residues in the CDR3. In DNA form, the CDR3 reads TGTGCCAGCAGTTCTGGACTAGCGGGGGCCTACCAAGAGACCCAGTACTTC. Its protein product is CASSSGLAGAYQETQYF.

The V call is TRBV9, the J call TRBJ2-3; TRBD1 might be the D (6 bases). This CDR3 has 14 residues. Trimming stripped 4 bases from V and 2 bases from J, with 11 bases between. CDR1 and CDR2 from the germline V gene are SGDLS and YYNGEE. The CDR3 region is CASSSNRATDTQYF. The CDR3 coding sequence is TGTGCCAGCAGCTCGAACAGGGCCACAGATACGCAGTATTTT.

V usage is TRBV20-1 and J usage is TRBJ1-2; D is possibly TRBD1 (6 bases). The V end lost 6 bases, the J end lost 1 base, and 15 bases lay between the germline ends. The CDR3 length is 14 residues. CDR1 is DFQATT, CDR2 SNEGSKA, per germline (reference sequence). The CDR3 nucleotides are TGCAGTGCCCTCGACAGGCGCGTTAACTATGGCTACACCTTC. This sequence encodes CSALDRRVNYGYTF.

The genes are TRBV4-3 and TRBJ1-4; no reliable D call. V lost 0 bases to trimming and J lost 5 bases, with 13 bases between them. The CDR3 loop spans 16 amino acids. Germline lookup yields CDR1 LGHNA and CDR2 YSLEER. The DNA for the CDR3 is TGCGCCAGCAGCCAAGATCACGAGAGTCTGAATGAAAAACTGTTTTTT. It specifies CASSQDHESLNEKLFF.

The rearrangement links TRBV7-2 to TRBJ2-2; D possibly corresponds to TRBD2 (5 bases). The CDR3 contains 15 residues. The germline gives CDR1 SGHTA, CDR2 FQGNSA. V lost 5 bases, J lost 4 bases, and 14 bases lay in between. The chain's CDR3 is CASSPLLGATGELFF. As DNA, the CDR3 is TGTGCCAGCAGCCCATTACTAGGCGCCACCGGGGAGCTGTTTTTT.

The rearrangement links TRBV9 to TRBJ2-3; 7 bases line up with TRBD2. This CDR3 is built from 15 residues. The V gene's germline CDR1 is SGDLS and CDR2 YYNGEE. J gave up 0 bases and V 4 bases, and 5 bases lay outside the gene matches. The CDR3: CASSPGRVSTDTQYF. Here the CDR3 DNA reads TGTGCCAGCAGCCCTGGGAGGGTTAGCACAGATACGCAGTATTTT. The full variable domain, in which reference TRBV9 and TRBJ2-3 provide the parts outside the CDR3, is DSGVTQTPKHLITATGQRVTLRCSPRSGDLSVYWYQQSLDQGLQFLIQYYNGEERAKGNILERFSAQQFPDLHSELNLSSLELGDSALYFCASSPGRVSTDTQYFGPGTRLTVL.

A single count supports this clonotype. The chain has TRBV12-3 or TRBV12-4 and TRBJ1-1, with a tentative D call TRBD1 (6 bases). CDR3 length: 13 amino acids. Trimming removed 7 bases from V and 5 bases from J, with 14 bases in between. This chain's CDR3 is CASTLGGSTEAFF. CDR3 nucleotide sequence: TGTGCCAGCACGTTAGGGGGGAGTACTGAAGCTTTCTTT.